Listed below are T cell receptor beta chains from one sample, sequenced in a study of blood T cell repertoires in COVID-19. The protocol was immunoSEQ multiplex PCR, while the TCRdb copy is restricted to in-frame clones and leaves out a portion. The sample has some 58,000 clones, about 86% seen once. The sequenced material came from peripheral blood. Receptor source: a man aged 40-49 years with acute or convalescent COVID-19. Both conserved end residues are part of each CDR3. Size values are once, few and many counts, or a class for expanded clones, and some rows have none.

j_call	v_call	clone_size	cdr3_aa
TRBJ1-2	TRBV5-1	.	CASSPGQEYGYTF
TRBJ2-3	TRBV2	.	CASSVAGGPGSADTQYF
TRBJ2-3	TRBV24-1	once	CATSDTRGMGAGGHTQYF
TRBJ1-1	TRBV5-4	once	CASSLTGGTEAFF
TRBJ2-3	TRBV11-3	.	CASSVQGADTQYF
TRBJ1-1	TRBV4-1	.	CASSQGGQSRNTEAFF
TRBJ1-4	TRBV28	once	CASSLTGEGEKLFF
TRBJ1-5	TRBV29-1	.	CSVQGTGLNQPQHF
TRBJ1-4	TRBV5-4	.	CASSSAVETNEKLFF
TRBJ1-5	TRBV7-9	.	CASSLAGDQPQHF
TRBJ1-5	TRBV1	.	CTSSRRGTENHSNQPQHF
TRBJ2-1	TRBV13	few	CASSPTGRTGYNEQFF
TRBJ2-2	TRBV9	.	CASSVADTGELFF
TRBJ2-3	TRBV24-1	.	CATSDLSLDTQYF
TRBJ2-1	TRBV6-5	.	CASSGQGPWEQFF
TRBJ2-5	TRBV6-2/TRBV6-3	.	CASSVGHSEKETQYF
TRBJ1-2	TRBV18	once	CASSPQGDYGYTF
TRBJ1-1	TRBV18	.	CASSPVGQGNGEAFF
TRBJ2-7	TRBV5-4	few	CASRDRASYEQYF
TRBJ1-1	TRBV2	few	CASSENGGGTEAFF
TRBJ2-3	TRBV18	.	CASSPGRSADTQYF
TRBJ1-3	TRBV4-1	once	CASSQDPHRLSGNTIYF
TRBJ2-7	TRBV30	.	CAWSDGTRGAYEQYF
TRBJ2-5	TRBV5-1	once	CASSTPTGGKETQYF
TRBJ2-7	TRBV11-2	.	CASSYSLRDRSSYEQYF
TRBJ1-6	TRBV6-5	.	CASIAERGAGSPLHF
TRBJ2-7	TRBV6-5	.	CASREGTNVYEQYF
TRBJ2-5	TRBV7-2	.	CASGGAFRETQYF
TRBJ2-5	TRBV4-1	.	CASSPGLQETQYF
TRBJ1-3	TRBV11-2	.	CASSPRGNTIYF
TRBJ2-3	TRBV4-1	once	CASSQDRNPSGGATDTQYF
TRBJ2-1	TRBV19	.	CASKKTIAGEYNEQFF
TRBJ2-7	TRBV30	.	CAWRIRGSRYEQYF
TRBJ1-6	TRBV7-8	.	CASSPFGSSYNSPLHF
TRBJ2-1	TRBV9	.	CASSLTPGLGGLEYNEQFF
TRBJ1-6	TRBV5-6	.	CASSFAAGSGSPLHF
TRBJ1-6	TRBV11-3	few	CASSLGGFGNSPLHF
TRBJ2-5	TRBV11-2	.	CASSLTGTGGTQYF
TRBJ2-7	TRBV6-1	.	CASSGQGIYEQYF
TRBJ1-6	TRBV27	.	CASSLWGGSSYNSPLHF
TRBJ1-5	TRBV2	.	CASSEGGGNQPQHF
TRBJ2-5	TRBV11-3	.	CASRFNVGQGQETQYF
TRBJ2-7	TRBV5-4	.	CASSFLGASADEQYF
TRBJ1-6	TRBV18	.	CASSPPGGYSNSPLHF
TRBJ2-5	TRBV12-5	.	CASGLVLGAGGTWETQYF